Each of the 28 T cell receptor beta chains below was sequenced from the same sample in a study of cytomegalovirus exposure and HLA in healthy donors (dated by TCRdb to the late 2010s). Libraries were constructed by the immunoSEQ multiplex PCR assay. The multiplex PCR relied on a mix of 60 forward primers for TCR Vbeta segments and 13 reverse primers for TCR Jbeta segments. TCRdb carries this immuneACCESS record with in-frame sequences only. Its versions omit some clonotypes, under half of them owing to an unresolved V gene in the studies checked, with the rest unexplained. The sample records about 97,000 clones, roughly 82% of which are singletons. About 10% of the sample is held by the ten biggest clonotypes. The sample consisted of PBMCs. These receptors were taken from a man aged 50-59 years in good health and CMV-seronegative.

The chain carries TRBV5-4 and TRBJ1-2; 7 nucleotides match TRBD1. The CDR3 covers 13 residues. The J segment lost 7 bases and the V segment lost 1 base, leaving 4 bases of the junction unmatched. Germline values: CDR1 SGHNT, CDR2 YYREEE (reference sequence). This CDR3 reads CASSLRTGVGYTF. The CDR3 region has the DNA TGTGCCAGCAGCTTGAGGACAGGCGTTGGCTACACCTTC.

The chain employs TRBV7-2 and TRBJ2-3, with TRBD2 matching over 7 bases. Germline-derived CDR1 and CDR2 are SGHTA and FQGNSA. There are 16 residues in the CDR3. V lost 1 base to trimming and J lost 1 base; unmatched junction nucleotides: 5. The CDR3 DNA reads TGTGCCAGCAGCTTAGTCCCGCTAGCGGGCACAGATACGCAGTATTTT. Its protein product is CASSLVPLAGTDTQYF.

This clone was counted a few times. The chain combines TRBV11-2 with TRBJ2-1; D uncertain. The CDR3 runs to 13 residues. V was pared by 6 bases and J by 5 bases, with 11 bases between. Germline CDR1 reads SGHAT; CDR2 reads FQNNGV. The CDR3 loop reads CASSLPTHNEQFF. Written as DNA, the CDR3 is TGTGCCAGCAGTCTACCCACCCACAATGAGCAGTTCTTC.

The J gene is TRBJ1-5, the V gene TRBV29-1; 7 positions match TRBD1. With V trimmed by 4 bases and J by 2 bases, 2 bases remained unmatched. This CDR3 is 13 amino acids long. CDR1 and CDR2 from the germline V gene are SQVTM and ANQGSEA. CDR3 DNA: TGCAGCGTTGGGGACAGTGGCAATCAGCCCCAGCATTTT. Its translation is CSVGDSGNQPQHF. Supplemented by reference TRBV29-1 and TRBJ1-5, the full variable domain reads SAVISQKPSRDICQRGTSLTIQCQVDSQVTMMFWYRQQPGQSLTLIATANQGSEATYESGFVIDKFPISRPNLTFSTLTVSNMSPEDSSIYLCSVGDSGNQPQHFGDGTRLSIL.

The sample holds one count of this clone. The chain links TRBV10-3 to TRBJ2-1, with 10 positions matching TRBD1. Germline V CDR1 and CDR2: ENHRY, SYGVKD. V gave up 8 bases and J gave up 8 bases; unmatched junction bases: 12. The CDR3 is 15 residues long. CDR3 coding DNA: TGTGCCATCGGCCCCGGGACAGGGGTAGTTGATGAGCAGTTCTTC. It encodes CAIGPGTGVVDEQFF.

The genes are TRBV10-3 and TRBJ2-4, with a possible D match to TRBD1 (6 bases). The germline V gene encodes CDR1 ENHRY and CDR2 SYGVKD. Trimming left V 3 bases short and J 8 bases short, with 11 bases between. The CDR3 has 13 amino acids. The CDR3 DNA is TGTGCCATCAGTGATGGGCAGGGGTACATTCAGTACTTC. It specifies CAISDGQGYIQYF.

The chain is built from TRBV5-1 and TRBJ1-1; 7 positions agree with TRBD1. Germline loops: CDR1 SGHRS, CDR2 YFSETQ. V shed 4 bases, J shed 3 bases, and the junction held 9 bases outside the gene matches. The CDR3 loop spans 15 amino acids. CDR3 sequence (DNA): TGCGCCAGCAGCGCCCGACAGGGAAGGGACACTGAAGCTTTCTTT. Encoded protein: CASSARQGRDTEAFF.

This clone was counted a few times. The chain is built from TRBV19 and TRBJ1-4, with D perhaps matching TRBD1 (6 bases). This CDR3 comprises 14 residues. V was cut by 11 bases and J by 8 bases, with 21 bases left in between. Per the germline V gene, CDR1 is LNHDA and CDR2 is SQIVND (reference sequence). CDR3: CAAGDGPRGEKLFF. CDR3 bases: TGTGCCGCAGGGGATGGACCTCGCGGGGAAAAACTGTTTTTT.

This clone was picked up one time. This rearrangement joins TRBV30 to TRBJ2-5; possible D gene TRBD2, 6 bases. The germline CDR1 and CDR2 sequences are GTSNPN and SVGIG (reference sequence). V lost 3 bases and J 11 bases, leaving 19 bases between the germline ends. The CDR3 is 13 amino acids. This CDR3 is CAWSAAGFEEQYF. CDR3 sequence (DNA): TGTGCCTGGAGCGCGGCGGGGTTCGAAGAGCAGTACTTC. The entire variable domain, with the rest obtained from reference TRBV30 and TRBJ2-5, is as follows: SQTIHQWPATLVQPVGSPLSLECTVEGTSNPNLYWYRQAAGRGLQLLFYSVGIGQISSEVPQNLSASRPQDRQFILSSKKLLLSDSGFYLCAWSAAGFEEQYFGPGTRLLVL.

The V and J genes are TRBV28 and TRBJ1-5; D not certain. CDR1 is MDHEN and CDR2 is SYDVKM in the germline V gene. Trimming removed 5 bases from V and 0 bases from J, with 14 bases in between. The CDR3 is 16 amino acids. Written as DNA, the CDR3 is TGTGCCAGCAGTGTGGGAGGGATATATAGCAATCAGCCCCAGCATTTT. This gives the protein CASSVGGIYSNQPQHF.

This clone appeared a few times. One end of the junction is discordant with germline, which a read error may explain. The J gene is TRBJ1-2, the V gene TRBV2; D unclear. This CDR3 region has 10 residues. Germline CDR1 SNHLY, CDR2 FYNNEI. The CDR3 reads CASSPEVPIF. CDR3 nucleotides: TGTGCCAGCAGTCCAGAGGTCCCGATCTTC. The full variable domain, in which reference TRBV2 and TRBJ1-2 provide the parts outside the CDR3, is EPEVTQTPSHQVTQMGQEVILRCVPISNHLYFYWYRQILGQKVEFLVSFYNNEISEKSEIFDDQFSVERPDGSNFTLKIRSTKLEDSAMYFCASSPEVPIFGSGTRLTVV.

The rearrangement uses TRBV7-9 and TRBJ2-1; no clear D. Germline V gene lookup returns CDR1 SEHNR and CDR2 FQNEAQ (reference sequence). With 4 bases removed from V and 5 bases from J, the gap between germline ends came to 3 bases. This CDR3 region has 11 residues. CDR3 residues: CASSSNNEQFF. The CDR3 region has the DNA TGTGCCAGCAGCTCTAACAATGAGCAGTTCTTC.

The rearrangement joins TRBV6-5 to TRBJ2-3, with a weak D call TRBD1 (6 bases). CDR1 is MNHEY and CDR2 is SVGAGI in the germline V gene. The CDR3 spans 13 residues. With 6 bases removed from V and 2 bases from J, the gap between germline ends came to 9 bases. In DNA, the CDR3 is TGTGCCAGCAGACAGGGATACACAGATACGCAGTATTTT. It yields the protein CASRQGYTDTQYF.

The chain combines TRBV19 with TRBJ1-5; TRBD1 might be the D (6 bases). The CDR3 length is 17 residues. Deletions cut 8 bases from V and 0 bases from J, with 20 bases between. In germline, CDR1 is LNHDA, CDR2 SQIVND (reference sequence). The CDR3 loop reads CASRVGRGSFSNQPQHF. CDR3 coding DNA: TGTGCCAGTCGCGTCGGGAGGGGGAGTTTTAGCAATCAGCCCCAGCATTTT.

This clone came up once. V and J are TRBV6-1 and TRBJ2-5; 8 positions agree with TRBD1. Judging by the DNA end, TRBJ2-7 fits better; the J call may be wrong. There are 15 residues in the CDR3. Germline values: CDR1 MNHNS, CDR2 SASEGT. The CDR3 DNA follows: TGTGCCAGCAGTGAAATAACAGGGGGTTCCTACGAGCAGTACTTC. It translates to CASSEITGGSYEQYF.

The rearrangement links TRBV7-9 to TRBJ2-7, with D hard to call. Germline CDR1 reads SEHNR; CDR2 reads FQNEAQ (reference sequence). CDR3 length: 13 amino acids. The ends were cut back, 5 bases at V and 4 bases at J, with 12 bases in the middle. The CDR3: CASSHIAQYEQYF. The CDR3 DNA is TGTGCCAGCAGCCACATAGCCCAGTACGAGCAGTACTTC.

CDR3 residues: CASSLETILNTEAFF. In DNA, the CDR3 is TGTGCCAGCAGCTTAGAGACTATCCTAAACACTGAAGCTTTCTTT. This chain joins TRBV7-9 and TRBJ1-1; D unclear. CDR1 is SEHNR, CDR2 FQNEAQ, per germline (reference sequence). V shed 1 base and J shed 2 bases, with 11 bases lying between them. CDR3 length equals 15 residues.

The V call is TRBV28, the J call TRBJ2-7; a possible D gene is TRBD2 (5 bases). The CDR3 sequence is 12 residues long. The germline gives CDR1 MDHEN, CDR2 SYDVKM. With 5 bases removed from V and 6 bases from J, the gap between germline ends came to 11 bases. In DNA form, the CDR3 reads TGTGCCAGCAGTCTCAGTGGGAGCGAGCAGTACTTC. Its translation is CASSLSGSEQYF.

DNA for the CDR3: TGTGCCAGCACCCTAGGGACTAAGCAGTACTTC. Translation: CASTLGTKQYF. The chain joins TRBV6-5 to TRBJ2-7, with TRBD2 matching over 7 bases. The CDR3 extends over 11 amino acids. V lost 7 bases to trimming and J lost 8 bases; unmatched junction nucleotides: 5. Germline V gene data show CDR1 as MNHEY and CDR2 as SVGAGI.

As to this clone: Mismatch with germline at one junction end may stem from a read error. The same CDR3 arises from other DNA sequences in this sample as well. The chain carries TRBV4-3 and TRBJ2-7; no definite D call. Germline lookup yields CDR1 LGHNA and CDR2 YSLEER. The CDR3 runs to 15 residues. CDR3 region: CASSQELGPLYEQYF. CDR3 bases: TGCGCCAGCAGCCAAGAGTTGGGCCCACTCTACGAGCAATACTTC.

This chain joins TRBV4-1 and TRBJ1-5, with a weak D call TRBD1 (6 bases). The V end was cut by 5 bases, the J end by 3 bases, with 14 bases between. The CDR3 has 15 residues. Germline CDR1 is MGHRA and CDR2 is YSYEKL. The CDR3 sequence is CASSSTTGLNQPQHF. DNA of the CDR3: TGCGCCAGCAGCTCCACGACAGGTCTCAATCAGCCCCAGCATTTT.

The genes are TRBV18 and TRBJ2-3; 7 bases line up with TRBD2. Germline V lookup: CDR1 KGHSH, CDR2 LQKENI. With 3 bases clipped from V and 1 base from J, the junction kept 4 bases outside the gene matches. The CDR3 totals 15 residues. This chain's CDR3 is CASSPALAGTDTQYF. The CDR3 nucleotides read TGTGCCAGCTCACCGGCCCTAGCGGGCACAGATACGCAGTATTTT.

The chain is built from TRBV27 and TRBJ2-3, with 8 bases identical to TRBD2. Germline V gene lookup returns CDR1 MNHEY and CDR2 SMNVEV (reference sequence). J was trimmed by 2 bases and V by 10 bases; bases with no gene match: 5. The CDR3 is 13 residues long. The chain's CDR3 is CATSGSATDTQYF. CDR3 nucleotide sequence: TGTGCCACCAGCGGGAGTGCCACAGATACGCAGTATTTT.

In this sample, this clone turned up a few times. This chain connects TRBV10-1 to TRBJ1-1, with D possibly being TRBD1 (5 bases). Germline values: CDR1 WNHNN, CDR2 SYGVQD (reference sequence). The CDR3 has 13 amino acids. Trimming pared 0 bases from V and 5 bases from J, leaving 7 bases between. This CDR3 reads CASSESGGTEAFF. The CDR3 nucleotides are TGCGCCAGCAGTGAGTCGGGGGGAACTGAAGCTTTCTTT.

The CDR3 spells CASKTSGRADGYEQYF. The CDR3 coding sequence is TGTGCCAGCAAGACTAGCGGGAGGGCTGATGGGTACGAGCAGTACTTC. This chain joins TRBV28 and TRBJ2-7; 14 nucleotides line up with TRBD2. The CDR3 spans 16 residues. CDR1 MDHEN and CDR2 SYDVKM come from the germline V gene. The junction had 9 bases not matched to a gene; V was cut back by 7 bases and J by 4 bases. The complete variable domain, with remaining parts taken from reference TRBV28 and TRBJ2-7, reads DVKVTQSSRYLVKRTGEKVFLECVQDMDHENMFWYRQDPGLGLRLIYFSYDVKMKEKGDIPEGYSVSREKKERFSLILESASTNQTSMYLCASKTSGRADGYEQYFGPGTRLTVT.

The chain joins TRBV18 to TRBJ2-1; 9 nucleotides line up with TRBD1. The CDR3 extends over 16 amino acids. J gave up 7 bases and V 4 bases, and 11 bases lay outside the gene matches. Germline V gene sequence: CDR1 KGHSH, CDR2 LQKENI. The CDR3 loop is CASSLSPGQGFNEQFF. CDR3 nucleotides: TGTGCCAGCTCACTCTCACCGGGACAGGGTTTTAATGAGCAGTTCTTC.

The V and J genes are TRBV15 and TRBJ2-1; the D gene is possibly TRBD1 (5 bases). V was clipped by 4 bases and J by 0 bases, with 16 bases between them. The V gene's germline CDR1 is LNHNV and CDR2 YYDKDF (reference sequence). The CDR3 is 17 amino acids. CDR3 nucleotide sequence: TGTGCCACCAGCAAGCGACTCCAGGGTTTCTCCTACAATGAGCAGTTCTTC. Translation gives CATSKRLQGFSYNEQFF.

This clone was seen more than once but under ten times. The V and J genes are TRBV19 and TRBJ2-1, with 14 bases lining up with TRBD2. The junction had 6 bases not matched to a gene; V was cut back by 6 bases and J by 5 bases. Germline V gene data show CDR1 as LNHDA and CDR2 as SQIVND (reference sequence). The CDR3 totals 16 residues. CDR3 protein: CASRRGTSGRDNEQFF. DNA for the CDR3: TGTGCCAGTAGACGAGGGACTAGCGGGAGAGACAATGAGCAGTTCTTC.